What follows is one TCR beta chain and its context. The roughly 120-subject validation cohort, separate from the approximately 630-subject first cohort, included the donors. The V gene's germline CDR1 is GTSNPN and CDR2 SVGIG (reference sequence). V was pared by 1 base and J by 3 bases, with 10 bases between. This CDR3 region has 14 residues. TCRdb's table, derived via immunoSEQ multiplex PCR, lists solely in-frame clones and lacks some. The data contain 100,000 to 150,000 clones, about 91% of them singletons. The entry originates in a study of cytomegalovirus exposure and HLA in healthy donors. Sequences were obtained from PBMCs. The receptor's source is a woman aged 18-29 years in good health and CMV-seronegative. The genes are TRBV30 and TRBJ1-5; D may be TRBD1 (5 bases). CDR3 DNA: TGTGCCTGGAGTGCCAGGGTCGTCAATCAGCCCCAGCATTTT. It yields the protein CAWSARVVNQPQHF.